This T cell receptor beta chain was sequenced for a study of cytomegalovirus exposure and HLA in healthy donors. Looking at the study overall: Ancestry clustering placed 70% to 90% of around 400 genotyped donors in the Caucasian-associated cluster. Study results and caveats: Upon later analysis, TCR association rates were observed to vary by HLA locus, being highest for DRB1 and lowest for HLA-C.

As concerns this clone: The antigen is unknown.

Vbeta (60) and Jbeta (13) primers were used in the PCR. Produced via immunoSEQ multiplex PCR; TCRdb's table is partial and in-frame only. The table lists roughly 80,000 clones, approximately 66% of them singletons. The germline V gene has CDR1 PRHDT and CDR2 FYEKMQ (reference sequence). V was clipped by 4 bases and J by 1 base; unmatched bases: 8. The CDR3 is 18 residues long. The source material was PBMCs. This receptor was identified in a male donor in good health and CMV-seropositive. V gene TRBV13 combines with J gene TRBJ2-1; TRBD2 agrees at 12 bases. In nucleotides, the CDR3 is TGTGCCAGCAGCTCTACTAGCGGGAGGACTCCTTCCTACAATGAGCAGTTCTTC. Protein sequence: CASSSTSGRTPSYNEQFF.